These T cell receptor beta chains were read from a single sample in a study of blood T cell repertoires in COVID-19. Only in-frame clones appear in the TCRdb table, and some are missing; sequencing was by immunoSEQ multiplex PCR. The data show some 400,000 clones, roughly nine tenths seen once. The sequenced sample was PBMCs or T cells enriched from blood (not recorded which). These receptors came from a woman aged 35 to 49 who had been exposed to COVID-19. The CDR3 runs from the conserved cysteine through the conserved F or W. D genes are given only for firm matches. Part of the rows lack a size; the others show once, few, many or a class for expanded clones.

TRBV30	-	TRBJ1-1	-	CAWSGSGFRAFF	TGTGCCTGGAGTGGTTCCGGGTTTCGAGCTTTCTTT
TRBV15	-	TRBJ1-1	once	CATSRDQGKTEAFF	TGTGCCACCAGCAGAGACCAGGGGAAGACTGAAGCTTTCTTT
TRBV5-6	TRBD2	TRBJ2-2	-	CASSLLAGGYTGELFF	TGTGCCAGCAGTCTTCTAGCGGGGGGGTACACCGGGGAGCTGTTTTTT
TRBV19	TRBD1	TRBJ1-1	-	CASSITRQGGEAFF	TGTGCCAGTAGTATAACCCGACAGGGTGGTGAAGCTTTCTTT
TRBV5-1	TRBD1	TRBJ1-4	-	CASSLGTGPNEKLFF	TGCGCCAGCAGCTTGGGGACAGGGCCAAATGAAAAACTGTTTTTT
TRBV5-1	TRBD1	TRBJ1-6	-	CASSLEQGAMNSPLHF	TGCGCCAGCAGCTTGGAGCAGGGGGCTATGAATTCACCCCTCCACTTT
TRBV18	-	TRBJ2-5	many	CASSPLPGESAETQYF	TGTGCCAGCTCACCACTTCCCGGGGAGTCGGCGGAGACCCAGTACTTC
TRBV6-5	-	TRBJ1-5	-	CASRKAGASNQPQHF	TGTGCCAGCAGAAAGGCAGGGGCGAGCAATCAGCCCCAGCATTTT
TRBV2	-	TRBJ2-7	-	CATSVSSYEQYF	TGTGCCACCAGCGTGAGCTCCTACGAGCAGTACTTC
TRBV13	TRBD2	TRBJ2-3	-	CASAPLTSGRDTQYF	TGTGCCAGCGCCCCCCTGACTAGCGGCAGAGATACGCAGTATTTT
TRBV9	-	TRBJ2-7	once	CASSPHRGTTYEQYF	TGTGCCAGCAGCCCTCATCGGGGGACCACCTACGAGCAGTACTTC
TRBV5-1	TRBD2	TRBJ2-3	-	CASSPKAGGYTQYF	TGCGCCAGCAGCCCAAAAGCGGGGGGGTATACGCAGTATTTT
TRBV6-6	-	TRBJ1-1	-	CAATYRRGGEAFF	TGTGCCGCCACCTATCGAAGAGGGGGTGAAGCTTTCTTT
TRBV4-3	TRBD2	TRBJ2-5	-	CASSQLAGGGETQYF	TGCGCCAGCAGCCAACTAGCGGGAGGAGGTGAGACCCAGTACTTC
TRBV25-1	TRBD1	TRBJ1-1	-	CASSEDRYATEAFF	TGTGCCAGCAGTGAGGACAGGTACGCCACTGAAGCTTTCTTT
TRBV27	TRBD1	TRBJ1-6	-	CASSLRTGWDNSPLHF	TGTGCCAGCAGTTTGCGGACAGGGTGGGACAATTCACCCCTCCACTTT
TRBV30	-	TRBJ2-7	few	CAWRADYEQYF	TGTGCCTGGAGAGCCGACTACGAGCAGTACTTC